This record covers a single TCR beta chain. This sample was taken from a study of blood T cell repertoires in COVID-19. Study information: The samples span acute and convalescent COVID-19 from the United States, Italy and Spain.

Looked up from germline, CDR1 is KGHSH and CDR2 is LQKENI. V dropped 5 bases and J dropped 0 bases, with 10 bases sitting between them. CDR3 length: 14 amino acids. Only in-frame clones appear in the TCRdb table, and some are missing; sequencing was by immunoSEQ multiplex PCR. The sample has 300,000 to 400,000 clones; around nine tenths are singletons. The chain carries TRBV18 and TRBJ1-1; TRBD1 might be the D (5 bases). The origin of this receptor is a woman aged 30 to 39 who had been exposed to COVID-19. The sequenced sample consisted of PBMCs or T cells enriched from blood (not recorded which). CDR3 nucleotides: TGTGCCAGCTCAAGACAGCCCATGAACACTGAAGCTTTCTTT. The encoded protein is CASSRQPMNTEAFF.